Each of the 25 T cell receptor beta chains below was sequenced from the same sample in a study of tumor and adjacent non-tumor tissue in lung cancer. No cell sorting was done before RNA was extracted from the tissue. A modified ARM-PCR protocol with three rounds of nested PCR amplified TCRbeta. TCRdb fed the multiplex PCR reads into MiXCR, producing one record per CDR3 protein. The sample contains under 150,000 distinct CDR3 sequences, approximately 66% of which appear only once. Sequenced: lung tumor tissue. All receptors come from a man between 60 and 70 years old with small cell lung cancer.

J is TRBJ2-3 and V is TRBV30; D remains unclear. From germline, CDR1 is GTSNPN and CDR2 SVGIG (reference sequence). CDR3 length: 13 amino acids. V shed 5 bases and J shed 4 bases, with 13 bases lying between them. CDR3: CAWASQRPDTQYF. CDR3 sequence (DNA): TGTGCCTGGGCGTCCCAGCGCCCAGATACGCAGTATTTT.

V usage is TRBV7-9 and J usage is TRBJ2-5, with a weak D call TRBD2 (5 bases). The length of the CDR3 is 15 residues. Germline CDR1 reads SEHNR; CDR2 reads FQNEAQ (reference sequence). Trimming cost V 2 bases and J 5 bases, with 15 bases left between them. CDR3 sequence reads: CASSLFVGGGETQYF. In nucleotides, the CDR3 is TGTGCCAGCAGCTTATTTGTAGGAGGCGGGGAGACCCAGTACTTC.

In the case of this clonotype: A much larger clone lies one base from this, so it may be a read error. V usage is TRBV12-3 or TRBV12-4 and J usage is TRBJ2-1; a weak D match, TRBD1 (5 bases). V lost 1 base, J lost 4 bases, and 14 bases lay in between. The CDR3 runs to 16 residues. The chain's CDR3 is CASSLGARVGYNEQFF. As DNA, the CDR3 is TGTGCCAGCAGTTTAGGAGCCAGGGTCGGTTACAATGAGCAGTTCTTC.

Points on this clonotype: At one of its ends the junction is not consistent with the germline gene, which may arise from a read error. The chain has TRBV5-1 and TRBJ2-7; unclear D gene. CDR1 and CDR2 (germline): SGHRS, YFSETQ. There are 13 residues in the CDR3. CDR3 DNA: TGCGCCATCAGCTTAGCAGGAAGCTACGAGCAGTACTTC. This gives the protein CAISLAGSYEQYF.

With regard to this clonotype: A junction end diverges from the germline sequence, so it may reflect a read error. The DNA for the CDR3 is TGTGCCAGCAATTTAAGGACAGGGGGAGCCAAAAACATTCAGTACTTC. It specifies CASNLRTGGAKNIQYF. The chain joins TRBV28 to TRBJ2-4, with 10 bases lining up with TRBD1. The germline V gene has CDR1 MDHEN and CDR2 SYDVKM. The CDR3 is 16 amino acids.

As for this clonotype: Because it lacks the conserved phenylalanine or tryptophan at the end, this CDR3 is likely a read error. Because the CDR3's place on the DNA is in doubt, the DNA is left out and the CDR3 is given as listed by TCRdb. The chain uses TRBV6-1 and TRBJ2-6; TRBD1 reflects the table's D call only, with no check against the DNA. 20 amino acids form the CDR3, both terminal residues included. The germline CDR1 and CDR2 sequences are MNHNS and SASEGT. CDR3 amino acids: CASSDVPGQGRSSGVNVPTY.

The genes are TRBV5-1 and TRBJ2-7, with 7 nucleotides matching TRBD1. V dropped 0 bases and J dropped 2; count of bases not matched to a gene: 2. Per the germline V gene, CDR1 is SGHRS and CDR2 is YFSETQ. This CDR3 is 14 amino acids long. The CDR3 coding sequence is TGCGCCAGCAGCTTGGGACAGGGCGCCTACGAGCAGTACTTC. Amino acids: CASSLGQGAYEQYF.

Concerning this clonotype: This may arise from a read error, as a much more abundant clone is one base away. The V gene is TRBV28, the J gene TRBJ2-7; the D is unclear. The CDR3 is 17 amino acids. In germline, CDR1 is MDHEN, CDR2 SYDVKM. The CDR3 loop reads CASSLYRVGWTSYEEYF. The CDR3 bases are TGTGCCAGCAGTTTATATAGGGTTGGGTGGACCTCCTACGAGGAGTACTTC.

The chain has TRBV6-2 or TRBV6-3 and TRBJ2-7; TRBD2 aligns across 11 bases. Germline trimming cut 6 bases from V and 2 bases from J; bases unmatched to any gene: 6. The CDR3 sequence is 15 residues long. Looked up from germline, CDR1 is MNHEY and CDR2 is SVGEGT. The CDR3 is CASRPSGRSTYEQYF. CDR3 coding DNA: TGTGCCAGCAGACCTAGCGGGAGGAGTACCTACGAGCAGTACTTC.

A remark on this clonotype: This may be a read error: a much more frequent sequence differs by one nucleotide. The genes are TRBV5-6 and TRBJ2-2; no clear D. The germline gives CDR1 SGHDT, CDR2 YYEEEE. This CDR3 has 15 residues. Trimming left V 0 bases short and J 2 bases short, with 8 bases between. This CDR3 is CASSLVILNTGELFF. CDR3 in DNA: TGTGCCAGCAGCTTGGTCATACTCAACACCGGGGAGCTGTTTTTT. The variable domain in full, with the rest retrieved from reference TRBV5-6 and TRBJ2-2, is DAGVTQSPTHLIKTRGQQVTLRCSPKSGHDTVSWYQQALGQGPQFIFQYYEEEERQRGNFPDRFSGHQFPNYSSELNVNALLLGDSALYLCASSLVILNTGELFFGEGSRLTVL.

To note about this clonotype: A clone one base away is much larger, so this may be a read error. V is TRBV20-1 and J is TRBJ1-5; 7 nucleotides align to TRBD1. The J call may be wrong; the DNA end is better matched by TRBJ2-3. Germline V lookup: CDR1 DFQATT, CDR2 SNEGSKA (reference sequence). CDR3 size: 14 residues. CDR3 protein: CSARDRASEQPQYF. CDR3 nucleotide sequence: TGCAGTGCTCGCGACAGGGCTAGTGAACAGCCCCAGTATTTT.

With regard to this clonotype: The CDR3 ends on some other residue instead of the conserved phenylalanine or tryptophan, so this is likely a read error. V and J are TRBV20-1 and TRBJ2-5; D is unresolved. Trimming took off 5 bases at V and 1 base at J, with 11 bases between the two ends. The CDR3 sequence is 13 residues long. Germline CDR1 DFQATT, CDR2 SNEGSKA (reference sequence). The CDR3 protein is CSALGIFQETQYI. The DNA for the CDR3 is TGCAGTGCTTTAGGGATCTTCCAAGAGACCCAGTACATC.

About this clonotype: The germline gene is not matched at one end of the junction; a read error may be the cause. This rearrangement joins TRBV5-4 to TRBJ2-6; no clear D gene. The CDR3 runs to 18 residues. Germline V gene lookup returns CDR1 SGHNT and CDR2 YYREEE (reference sequence). CDR3 sequence reads: CASASGFSRSSGAKVLTF. In nucleotides, the CDR3 is TGTGCCAGCGCCTCTGGGTTTAGCCGATCCTCTGGAGCCAAAGTCCTGACTTTC.

This clonotype was counted ten times or more. The chain has TRBV6-5 and TRBJ2-7; 7 bases align to TRBD1. The J segment lost 3 bases and the V segment lost 2 bases, leaving 4 bases of the junction unmatched. Germline CDR1 is MNHEY and CDR2 is SVGAGI. This CDR3 has 14 residues. The CDR3 DNA follows: TGTGCCAGCAGTTACAGGGACAGCCACTACGAGCAGTACTTC. It translates to CASSYRDSHYEQYF.

Comment on this clonotype: A much more abundant neighbour one base away suggests this may be a read error. The V gene is TRBV12-3 or TRBV12-4, the J gene TRBJ2-1, with 10 bases aligning to TRBD2. The CDR3 covers 15 residues. V lost 5 bases to trimming and J lost 6 bases; unmatched junction nucleotides: 7. CDR3 in amino acids: CASSPGTSVLNEQFF. The CDR3 nucleotides read TGTGCCAGCAGTCCCGGGACTAGCGTCCTCAATGAGCAGTTCTTC.

This clonotype was seen only once. At one end, the junction sequence differs from germline, possibly due to a read error. The chain's CDR3 is CASSAGLAVNEQFF. CDR3 DNA sequence: TGCGCCAGCAGCGCCGGACTAGCGGTGAATGAGCAGTTCTTC. V gene TRBV11-3 combines with J gene TRBJ2-1, with 10 bases that match TRBD2. Germline V gene data show CDR1 as SGHNT and CDR2 as YENEEA. CDR3 length: 14 residues.

For this clonotype: The CDR3 does not end in the conserved phenylalanine or tryptophan, so this is likely a read error. The genes are TRBV5-4 and TRBJ1-2, with TRBD1 matching over 8 bases. Per the germline V gene, CDR1 is SGHNT and CDR2 is YYREEE (reference sequence). The CDR3 loop spans 14 amino acids. The J segment lost 0 bases and the V segment lost 5 bases, leaving 3 bases of the junction unmatched. This CDR3 reads CASRGGQANYGYTS. The CDR3 region has the DNA TGTGCCAGCAGAGGGGGACAGGCTAACTATGGCTACACCTCA.

On this clonotype itself: Mismatch with germline at one junction end may stem from a read error. This sequence joins TRBV20-1 and TRBJ1-5; D is perhaps TRBD1 (5 bases). The CDR3 has 12 residues. Germline CDR1 reads DFQATT; CDR2 reads SNEGSKA (reference sequence). CDR3 sequence (DNA): TGCAGTACTAGAGCGCAGGGTGGTCCCCAGCATTTT. It translates to CSTRAQGGPQHF.

In regard to this clonotype: One junction end does not reproduce the germline sequence, and a read error may be involved. The rearrangement joins TRBV6-5 to TRBJ1-5, with unresolved D. The CDR3 runs 15 residues. The germline V gene has CDR1 MNHEY and CDR2 SVGAGI. The CDR3 loop is CASSSGIGFNQAQHF. The CDR3, as DNA: TGTGCCAGCAGTTCCGGGATAGGGTTCAATCAGGCCCAGCATTTT.

Comment on this clonotype: A much larger clone is a single base away; this may be a read error. This chain uses TRBV4-1 with TRBJ1-4; TRBD1 is a possible D gene (6 bases). The V gene's germline CDR1 is MGHRA and CDR2 YSYEKL. The germline V and J ends were trimmed by 4 bases and 3 bases, with 15 bases remaining between them. The CDR3 sequence is 16 residues long. The CDR3 coding sequence is TGCGCCAGCAGCCGCTCGAGTGACAGGTCTAATGAAAAACTGTTTTTT. It specifies CASSRSSDRSNEKLFF.

This chain links TRBV7-9 with TRBJ2-3, with 11 bases aligning to TRBD2. Germline V gene lookup returns CDR1 SEHNR and CDR2 FQNEAQ (reference sequence). Germline trimming cut 5 bases from V and 7 bases from J; bases unmatched to any gene: 11. The CDR3 is 16 residues long. CDR3 loop: CASSLVLAGATYTQYF. DNA of the CDR3: TGTGCCAGCAGCCTTGTACTAGCGGGAGCGACTTATACGCAGTATTTT.

A note on this clonotype: The missing conserved phenylalanine or tryptophan at the end of this CDR3 makes a read error likely. The chain combines TRBV5-1 with TRBJ1-1; no firm D call. CDR1 is SGHRS, CDR2 YFSETQ, per germline. V lost 4 bases to trimming and J lost 4 bases, with 8 bases between them. This CDR3 is 12 amino acids long. CDR3 region: CASSHVCTEAFY. The CDR3 nucleotides are TGCGCCAGCAGCCATGTATGCACTGAAGCTTTCTAT.

As for this clonotype: A much larger clone differs from this one at a single base, so this may be a read error. The CDR3 loop is CSVAGTVDNEQFF. The CDR3 coding sequence is TGCAGCGTTGCGGGGACAGTGGACAATGAGCAGTTCTTC. V and J are TRBV29-1 and TRBJ2-1; 7 bases agree with TRBD1. This CDR3 comprises 13 residues. Looked up from germline, CDR1 is SQVTM and CDR2 is ANQGSEA. The trim removed 4 bases at V and 5 bases at J, leaving 5 bases unmatched.

This chain links TRBV20-1 with TRBJ2-3, with TRBD1 as a possible D gene (7 bases). Deletions cut 3 bases from V and 4 bases from J, with 14 bases between. Germline loops: CDR1 DFQATT, CDR2 SNEGSKA (reference sequence). The CDR3 loop spans 14 amino acids. The CDR3 sequence: CSASRGASADTQYF. CDR3 in DNA: TGCAGTGCTAGCAGGGGGGCATCAGCAGATACGCAGTATTTT.

Remarks on this clonotype: Compared with germline, one end of the junction differs, possibly owing to a read error. The V and J genes are TRBV5-4 and TRBJ1-1; a possible D gene is TRBD1 (6 bases). The CDR3 length is 15 residues. Germline CDR1 reads SGHNT; CDR2 reads YYREEE (reference sequence). CDR3 nucleotide sequence: TGTGCCAGCAGCTCGGGACAAGGGTGTGGCACTGAGGCTTTCTTT. Translated: CASSSGQGCGTEAFF.